This is a list of T cell receptor beta chains from one sample in a study of T cells expressing NK-cell markers. TCRdb re-called the 5' RACE reads and shows each CDR3 protein once, DNA omitted. Its table lists about 450,000 distinct CDR3 sequences. Sample: blood T cells: a sorted CD56 or NKG2C T cell subset, CD4+ or CD8+ T cells, or bulk PBMC T cells (not recorded which). These receptors were collected from a woman aged 18 to 75 in good health. Both conserved end residues are part of each CDR3.

j_call	v_call	cdr3_aa
TRBJ2-1	TRBV7-2	CASTPGLYNEQFF
TRBJ2-1	TRBV6-1	CASSEGLRAYNEQFF
TRBJ2-2	TRBV11-2	CASSFGDRRGGELFF
TRBJ1-2	TRBV7-2	CASSLTGATPVNTF
TRBJ2-5	TRBV20-1	CSARGRLVKVLQETQYF
TRBJ2-1	TRBV27	CASSLSTAYGLEQFF
TRBJ1-6	TRBV20-1	CSAWGGGASPLHF
TRBJ2-1	TRBV29-1	CSSEGAGAPSYNEQFF
TRBJ2-3	TRBV6-5	CASRSGTGGITDTQYF
TRBJ2-1	TRBV6-2/TRBV6-3	CASTTAGADEQFF
TRBJ1-3	TRBV4-2	CASSRGAGGTGNTIYF
TRBJ2-1	TRBV11-2	CASSRPSTRIEQFF
TRBJ1-1	TRBV6-1	CASTTGGELSGTEAFF
TRBJ1-5	TRBV12-3/TRBV12-4	CASSITEKPQHF
TRBJ1-2	TRBV20-1	CSARVWTGDGYTF
TRBJ2-1	TRBV6-2/TRBV6-3	CASSYTGLAGLYNEQFF
TRBJ2-2	TRBV4-1	CASSQWGKGELFF
TRBJ2-1	TRBV6-1	CASSLGRSDEQFF
TRBJ1-1	TRBV27	CASSLDRGRRSFF
TRBJ2-5	TRBV20-1	CSASFTTAQETQYF
TRBJ2-3	TRBV12-3/TRBV12-4	CASRVGAGHTQYF
TRBJ1-1	TRBV7-2	CASSLSRPNTEAFF
TRBJ2-7	TRBV20-1	CSAAGDRTYEQYF
TRBJ1-5	TRBV6-2/TRBV6-3	CASSYLGGQQDSNQPQHF